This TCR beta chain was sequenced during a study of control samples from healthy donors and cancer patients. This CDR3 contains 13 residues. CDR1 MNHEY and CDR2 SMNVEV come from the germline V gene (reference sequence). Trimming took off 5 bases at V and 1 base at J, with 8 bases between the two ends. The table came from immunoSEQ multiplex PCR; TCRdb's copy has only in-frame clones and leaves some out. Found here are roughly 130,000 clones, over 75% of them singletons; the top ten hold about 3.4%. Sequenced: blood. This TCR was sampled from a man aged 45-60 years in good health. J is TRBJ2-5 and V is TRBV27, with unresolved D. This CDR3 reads CASSRGAQETQYF. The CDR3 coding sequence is TGTGCCAGCAGTAGAGGTGCCCAAGAGACCCAGTACTTC.